The 10 T cell receptor beta chains presented below share a single source sample, sequenced in a study of cytomegalovirus exposure and HLA in healthy donors. Sequenced by immunoSEQ multiplex PCR; TCRdb stores in-frame clones only, minus some. This sample has about 270,000 clones, with approximately 86% found just once. The sample comprised PBMCs. The receptors shown here come from a woman between 18 and 29 years old in good health and CMV-seronegative.

This chain links TRBV30 with TRBJ1-3; no firm D call. Germline assignment: CDR1 GTSNPN and CDR2 SVGIG (reference sequence). This CDR3 is built from 16 residues. Trimming removed 4 bases from V and 0 bases from J, with 16 bases in between. The CDR3 loop is CAWTRGLTSSGNTIYF. CDR3 bases: TGTGCCTGGACCCGTGGACTGACGAGCTCTGGAAACACCATATATTTT.

The chain is built from TRBV7-6 and TRBJ1-3; D not resolved. The CDR3 loop spans 15 amino acids. V lost 1 base and J lost 0, with 7 bases in between. Germline CDR1 SGHVS, CDR2 FNYEAQ. As DNA, the CDR3 is TGTGCCAGCAGCTTAGTAACGGGCTCTGGAAACACCATATATTTT. This gives the protein CASSLVTGSGNTIYF. Complete variable domain (other parts from reference TRBV7-6 and TRBJ1-3): GAGVSQSPRYKVTKRGQDVALRCDPISGHVSLYWYRQALGQGPEFLTYFNYEAQQDKSGLPNDRFSAERPEGSISTLTIQRTEQRDSAMYRCASSLVTGSGNTIYFGEGSWLTVV.

The chain couples TRBV10-3 to TRBJ2-2, with D possibly matching TRBD1 (5 bases). Germline V gene sequence: CDR1 ENHRY, CDR2 SYGVKD. CDR3 size: 17 residues. Trimming removed 3 bases from V and 0 bases from J, with 14 bases in between. The CDR3 DNA sequence: TGTGCCATCAGTGACGCATTGGGGCTGGCGAACACCGGGGAGCTGTTTTTT. Amino acid sequence: CAISDALGLANTGELFF.

The CDR3 region has the DNA TGTGCCAGTAGTATAGATCGAGGGCGAGGGCCCCAGCATTTT. This gives the protein CASSIDRGRGPQHF. The chain recombines TRBV19 with TRBJ1-5; D uncertain. Deletions cut 0 bases from V and 9 bases from J, with 12 bases between. The CDR3 is 14 amino acids. CDR1 and CDR2 from the germline V gene are LNHDA and SQIVND (reference sequence). Drawing the rest from reference TRBV19 and TRBJ1-5, the complete variable domain is DGGITQSPKYLFRKEGQNVTLSCEQNLNHDAMYWYRQDPGQGLRLIYYSQIVNDFQKGDIAEGYSVSREKKESFPLTVTSAQKNPTAFYLCASSIDRGRGPQHFGDGTRLSIL.

The chain uses TRBV6-5 and TRBJ1-2; a weak D match, TRBD1 (5 bases). Germline CDR1 MNHEY, CDR2 SVGAGI. This CDR3 comprises 16 residues. V lost 0 bases, J lost 5 bases, and 16 bases lay in between. DNA for the CDR3: TGTGCCAGCAGTTACTCCCCTTTTAGGGGCCCTTATGGCTACACCTTC. Residues: CASSYSPFRGPYGYTF.

V is TRBV5-4 and J is TRBJ1-1; 7 bases agree with TRBD1. The CDR3 runs 15 residues. Germline V CDR1 and CDR2: SGHNT, YYREEE (reference sequence). Losses at the gene ends were 4 bases for V and 4 bases for J; bases not matched to a gene: 10. CDR3 in DNA: TGTGCCAGCAGCCGAAAAGACAGGGTGAGCACTGAAGCTTTCTTT. Translating gives CASSRKDRVSTEAFF.

This chain uses TRBV27 with TRBJ2-7, with TRBD2 matching over 12 bases. Trimming at V came to 5 bases and at J to 5 bases, leaving 7 bases not matched to a gene. This CDR3 contains 15 residues. Germline CDR1 is MNHEY and CDR2 is SMNVEV (reference sequence). This CDR3 is CASSHRTSGNDEQYF. The CDR3 nucleotides are TGTGCCAGCAGTCACCGGACTAGCGGGAACGACGAGCAGTACTTC.

V is TRBV7-9 and J is TRBJ2-5; D not resolved. V shed 2 bases and J shed 1 base, with 5 bases lying between them. CDR3 size: 13 residues. Germline V gene sequence: CDR1 SEHNR, CDR2 FQNEAQ (reference sequence). The CDR3 region is CASSLHFQETQYF. CDR3 sequence (DNA): TGTGCCAGCAGCTTACACTTCCAAGAGACCCAGTACTTC.

As DNA, the CDR3 is TGTGCCAGCAGCTTCGGACCGGGACAGGGGGGAAACGAGCAGTTCTTC. This translates into CASSFGPGQGGNEQFF. This sequence joins TRBV5-4 and TRBJ2-1, with TRBD1 identical over 11 bases. CDR1 is SGHNT and CDR2 is YYREEE in the germline V gene (reference sequence). V was pared by 2 bases and J by 10 bases, with 11 bases of the junction left unmatched. The CDR3 runs 16 residues. The full variable domain, with the rest looked up from reference TRBV5-4 and TRBJ2-1, is ETGVTQSPTHLIKTRGQQVTLRCSSQSGHNTVSWYQQALGQGPQFIFQYYREEENGRGNFPPRFSGLQFPNYSSELNVNALELDDSALYLCASSFGPGQGGNEQFFGPGTRLTVL.

The chain recombines TRBV19 with TRBJ2-7, with 11 nucleotides matching TRBD2. CDR1 and CDR2 from the germline V gene are LNHDA and SQIVND (reference sequence). The CDR3 sequence is 17 residues long. The trim removed 3 bases at V and 7 bases at J, leaving 14 bases unmatched. As DNA, the CDR3 is TGTGCCAGTAGTATTAGCTGGTCTAGCGGGAGGAATTTAGAGCAGTACTTC. Translation gives CASSISWSSGRNLEQYF.